This T cell receptor (beta chain) was documented in a study of blood T cell repertoires in COVID-19. Turning to the study itself: Samples came from the United States, Italy and Spain, spanning acute and convalescent COVID-19.

Germline V gives CDR1 LGHNA, CDR2 YSLEER. CDR3 length: 14 residues. The germline V and J ends were trimmed by 0 bases and 5 bases, with 11 bases remaining between them. In the authors' methods: Amplification with reference gene primers provided the estimates of nucleated cell counts. Clones were read by immunoSEQ multiplex PCR, and TCRdb kept only the in-frame ones, dropping some. V and J calls and clone size are those listed in that table; D and trimming were worked out from the DNA. The table lists 230,000 or so clones, roughly 80% of them singletons, with about 3% in the top ten. V usage is TRBV4-3 and J usage is TRBJ2-7; no firm D call. The sample taken for sequencing was PBMCs or T cells enriched from blood (not recorded which). The receptor comes from a man aged 45-65 years who had recovered from COVID-19. The CDR3 reads CASSQEYSSDEQYF. In DNA, the CDR3 is TGCGCCAGCAGCCAAGAGTACAGTTCGGACGAGCAGTACTTC.